This T cell receptor beta chain is from a study of shared clonotypes between healthy human individuals. TCRdb keeps only in-frame clones here, not all; method: immunoSEQ multiplex PCR. The repertoire holds about a million clones, with about three quarters as singletons. The CDR3 runs to 18 residues. The V gene end was trimmed by 2 bases and the J gene end by 5 bases; junction bases not matched to a gene: 15. On this clone itself: Antigen: not known.

Regarding the study as a whole: A reduction in generation probabilities was seen for non-shared clonotypes relative to those shared by all four donors.

The chain joins TRBV23-1 to TRBJ1-1, with 9 bases identical to TRBD1. TRBV23-1 is filed as an ORF, its function uncertain. This receptor was taken from a man aged 18 to 35 in good health. Specimen: memory CD4+ T cells sorted from blood. The subset: CD45RA-negative fraction. CDR3 nucleotide sequence: TGCGCCAGCAGTCAAAAGGGACAGGGTCCATGCCTGAGAACTGAAGCTTTCTTT. This translates into CASSQKGQGPCLRTEAFF.